This T cell receptor beta chain originates from a study of cytomegalovirus exposure and HLA in healthy donors. Across the study: Drawn from HLA-typed donors, around 85 million unique TCRs were held in an early data release. General study findings and limits: Indistinguishable V segments such as TRBV6-2 and TRBV6-3 were excluded. There was a cluster of highly shared sequence variants that was likely a sequencing artifact. Common viral pathogens (according to a later analysis) appeared linked to several of the most significant clusters.

The PCR ran on 60 Vbeta and 13 Jbeta primers. Libraries were prepared by immunoSEQ multiplex PCR; TCRdb keeps only in-frame clonotypes and omits some of them. This table holds roughly 98,000 clones, 81% found once. Note on this clone: Its specificity is unknown.

The length of the CDR3 is 15 residues. Germline V lookup: CDR1 SGHNT, CDR2 YYREEE (reference sequence). V dropped 4 bases and J dropped 3; count of bases not matched to a gene: 3. This clonotype originated in a man between 40 and 49 years old in good health and CMV-seronegative. The V gene is TRBV5-4, the J gene TRBJ2-1; TRBD2 matches 11 bases. Sequenced: PBMCs. CDR3 loop: CASSVAGGRYNEQFF. The CDR3 nucleotides are TGTGCCAGCAGCGTAGCGGGGGGGCGCTACAATGAGCAGTTCTTC.